These 4 T cell receptor beta chains came from one sample sequenced in a study of preoperative IRX-2 immunotherapy in early breast cancer. The treatment is: preoperative locoregional IRX-2 cytokine immunotherapy. The method was immunoSEQ multiplex PCR; TCRdb's version includes in-frame clones alone and lacks a portion of them. This sample yields 30,000 to 35,000 clones, of which about 95% are seen a single time; approximately 6.5% belongs to the top ten. Sample acquisition took place from a patient treated with IRX-2 immunotherapy. These receptors all come from a human donor with breast cancer.

The chain carries TRBV18 and TRBJ2-7; D not resolved. CDR3 length: 12 residues. The germline gives CDR1 KGHSH, CDR2 LQKENI. Trimming removed 2 bases from V and 6 bases from J, with 8 bases in between. CDR3 nucleotides: TGTGCCAGCTCACCAGTTACAGCCGAGCAGTACTTC. Its protein product is CASSPVTAEQYF.

The J gene is TRBJ1-5, the V gene TRBV5-5; D is possibly TRBD1 (5 bases). The V and J ends lost 4 bases and 7 bases respectively, with 18 bases between them. Germline CDR1 reads SGHKS; CDR2 reads YYEKEE (reference sequence). This CDR3 is 15 amino acids long. CDR3 protein: CASSLQAGDAQPQHF. CDR3 bases: TGTGCCAGCAGCCTCCAAGCGGGGGACGCCCAGCCCCAGCATTTT.

This chain connects TRBV4-2 to TRBJ1-2, with D perhaps matching TRBD1 (6 bases). The length of the CDR3 is 17 residues. V lost 0 bases and J lost 3, with 17 bases in between. Looked up from germline, CDR1 is LGHNA and CDR2 is YNFKEQ. CDR3: CASSQDISTGTHYGYTF. Here the CDR3 DNA reads TGTGCCAGCAGCCAAGATATTAGCACAGGGACTCACTATGGCTACACCTTC.

The gene calls are TRBV4-1 and TRBJ2-7, with D tentatively TRBD1 (6 bases). The CDR3 loop spans 14 amino acids. Germline V lookup: CDR1 MGHRA, CDR2 YSYEKL. V was shortened by 3 bases and J by 3 bases, with 12 bases between the two germline ends. CDR3 in amino acids: CASSHPQGNYEQYF. The CDR3 nucleotides read TGCGCCAGCAGCCACCCGCAGGGGAACTACGAGCAGTACTTC.